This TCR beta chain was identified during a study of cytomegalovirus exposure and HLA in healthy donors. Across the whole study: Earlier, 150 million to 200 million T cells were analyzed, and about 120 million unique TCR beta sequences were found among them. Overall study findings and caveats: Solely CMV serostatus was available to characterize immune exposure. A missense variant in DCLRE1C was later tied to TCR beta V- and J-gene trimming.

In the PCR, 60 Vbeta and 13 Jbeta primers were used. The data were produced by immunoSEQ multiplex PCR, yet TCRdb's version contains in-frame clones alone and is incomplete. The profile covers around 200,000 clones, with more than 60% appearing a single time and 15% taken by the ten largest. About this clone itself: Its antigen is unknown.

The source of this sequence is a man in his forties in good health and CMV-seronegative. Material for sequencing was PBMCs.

CDR3 region: CASSQFVNTEAFF. The CDR3 DNA reads TGCGCCAGCAGCCAATTCGTGAACACTGAAGCTTTCTTT. This chain connects TRBV4-1 to TRBJ1-1; D is unclear. There are 13 residues in the CDR3. Per the germline V gene, CDR1 is MGHRA and CDR2 is YSYEKL. The V end lost 2 bases, the J end lost 0 bases, and 4 bases lay between the germline ends.